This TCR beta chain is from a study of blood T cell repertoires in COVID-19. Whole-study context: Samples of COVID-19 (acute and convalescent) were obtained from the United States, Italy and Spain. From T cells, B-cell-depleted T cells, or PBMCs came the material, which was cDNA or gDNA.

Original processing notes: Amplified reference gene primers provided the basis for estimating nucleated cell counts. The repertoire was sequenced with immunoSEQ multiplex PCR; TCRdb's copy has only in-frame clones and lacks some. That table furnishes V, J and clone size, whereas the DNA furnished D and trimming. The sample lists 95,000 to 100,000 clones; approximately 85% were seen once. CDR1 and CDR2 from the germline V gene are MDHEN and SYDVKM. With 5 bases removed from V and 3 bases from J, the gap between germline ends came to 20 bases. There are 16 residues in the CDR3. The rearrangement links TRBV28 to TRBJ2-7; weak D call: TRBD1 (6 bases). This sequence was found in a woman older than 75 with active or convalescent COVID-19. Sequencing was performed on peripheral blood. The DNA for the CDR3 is TGTGCCAGCAGTCACCCCGGACAGAGACTCAGCTACGAGCAGTACTTC. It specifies CASSHPGQRLSYEQYF.